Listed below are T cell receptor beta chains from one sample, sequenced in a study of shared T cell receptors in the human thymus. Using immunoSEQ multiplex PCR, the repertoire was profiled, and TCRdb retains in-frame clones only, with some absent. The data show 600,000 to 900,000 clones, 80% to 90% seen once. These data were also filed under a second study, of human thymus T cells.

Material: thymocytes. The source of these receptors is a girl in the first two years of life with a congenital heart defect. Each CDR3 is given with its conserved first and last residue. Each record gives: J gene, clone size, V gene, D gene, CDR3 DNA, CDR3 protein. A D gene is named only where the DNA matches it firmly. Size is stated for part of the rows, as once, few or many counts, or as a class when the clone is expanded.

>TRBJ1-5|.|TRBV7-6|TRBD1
TGTGCCAGCAGCTACACAGACAGGGGTCAGCCCCAGCATTTT
CASSYTDRGQPQHF
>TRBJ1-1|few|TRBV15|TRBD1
TGTGCCACCAGCAGAGATCTGAAAGATCCGGAACAGGGGGCCGGAGACACTGAAGCTTTCTTT
CATSRDLKDPEQGAGDTEAFF
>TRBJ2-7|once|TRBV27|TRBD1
TGTGCCAGCAGCGGGGACAGGGAGGGGTACGAGCAGTACTTC
CASSGDREGYEQYF
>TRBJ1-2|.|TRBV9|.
TGTGCCAGCAGCGCCGAGTCGGGGTTGGGTTTCTATGGCTACACCTTC
CASSAESGLGFYGYTF
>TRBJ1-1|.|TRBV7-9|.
TGTGCCAGCAGCTTAGCGTTGGTTGGGCATTGTAAAGCTTTCTTT
CASSLALVGHCKAFF
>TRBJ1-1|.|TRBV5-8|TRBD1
TGTGCCAGCAGCTTGGGGGACAGGCCTCCCTGGTGGAACACTGAAGCTTTCTTT
CASSLGDRPPWWNTEAFF
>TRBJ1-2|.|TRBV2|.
TGTGCCAGCACGGGGGTGGACTATGGCTACACCTTC
CASTGVDYGYTF
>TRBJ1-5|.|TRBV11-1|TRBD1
TGTGCCAGCAGACTCCCCTTCAGACAGGGGCCCCTAGATCAGCCCCAGCATTTT
CASRLPFRQGPLDQPQHF
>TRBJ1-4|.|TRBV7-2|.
TGTGCCAGCAGCTTAGGGCAGTTAAATGAAAAACTGTTTTTT
CASSLGQLNEKLFF
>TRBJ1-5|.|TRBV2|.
TGTGCCAGCAGTGAAGTGTATGAGGCAGCTAATCAGCCCCAGCATTTT
CASSEVYEAANQPQHF
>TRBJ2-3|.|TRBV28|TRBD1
TGTGCCAGCACCCGGACAGGGTTCGCAGATACGCAGTATTTT
CASTRTGFADTQYF
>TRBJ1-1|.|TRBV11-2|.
TGTGCCAGCAGCTTAGTTGGGCAGACCTCCTTCAACACTGAAGCTTTCTTT
CASSLVGQTSFNTEAFF
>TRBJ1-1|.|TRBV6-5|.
TGTGCCAGCAGTTACCGCCAAAAGGACAGGAACACTGAAGCTTTCTTT
CASSYRQKDRNTEAFF
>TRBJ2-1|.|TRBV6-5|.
TGTGCCAGCAGTTACTTAGAGACAGTTACCTACAATGAGCAGTTCTTC
CASSYLETVTYNEQFF
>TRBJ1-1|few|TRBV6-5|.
TGTGCCAGCAGGCCCCTTGGACACTTGAACACTGAAGCTTTCTTT
CASRPLGHLNTEAFF
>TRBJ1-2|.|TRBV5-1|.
TGCGCCAGCAGCTCCCCTCTGGGACACCCTACTAACTATGGCTACACCTTC
CASSSPLGHPTNYGYTF
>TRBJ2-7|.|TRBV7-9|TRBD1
TGTGCCAGCAGCTTAGTCAGTCGACAGGGGCTTAGCTCCTACGAGCAGTACTTC
CASSLVSRQGLSSYEQYF
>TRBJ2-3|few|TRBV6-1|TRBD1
TGTGCCAGCAGTGAAGAAAAGCGGGACAGGGCGCAGTATTTT
CASSEEKRDRAQYF
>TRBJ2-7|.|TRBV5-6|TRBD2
TGTGCCAGCAGCGGGAGGGGACTAGATCTTTACGAGCAGTACTTC
CASSGRGLDLYEQYF
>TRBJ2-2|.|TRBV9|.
TGTGCCAGCAGCGTAGCGGGACACTGGAACACCGGGGAGCTGTTTTTT
CASSVAGHWNTGELFF
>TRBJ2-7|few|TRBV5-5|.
TGTGCCAGCAGCTTGGACGTCCCAGCGGAGGCCCGCGAGCAGTACTTC
CASSLDVPAEAREQYF
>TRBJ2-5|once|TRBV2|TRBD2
TGTGCCAGCAGTGACGGCGGGGGGGCCCGGGAGACCCAGTACTTC
CASSDGGGARETQYF
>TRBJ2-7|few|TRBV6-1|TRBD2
TGTGCCAGCAGTGGCACCGGGACTAGCGGGCAAAACTTC
CASSGTGTSGQNF
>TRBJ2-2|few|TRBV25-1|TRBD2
TGTGCCAGCAGTGATGGGCGGGGGGAAAACACCGGGGAGCTGTTTTTT
CASSDGRGENTGELFF
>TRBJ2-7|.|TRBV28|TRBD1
TGTGCCAGCAGTTCCGGACAGGGGCCTTGGGAGCAGTACTTC
CASSSGQGPWEQYF